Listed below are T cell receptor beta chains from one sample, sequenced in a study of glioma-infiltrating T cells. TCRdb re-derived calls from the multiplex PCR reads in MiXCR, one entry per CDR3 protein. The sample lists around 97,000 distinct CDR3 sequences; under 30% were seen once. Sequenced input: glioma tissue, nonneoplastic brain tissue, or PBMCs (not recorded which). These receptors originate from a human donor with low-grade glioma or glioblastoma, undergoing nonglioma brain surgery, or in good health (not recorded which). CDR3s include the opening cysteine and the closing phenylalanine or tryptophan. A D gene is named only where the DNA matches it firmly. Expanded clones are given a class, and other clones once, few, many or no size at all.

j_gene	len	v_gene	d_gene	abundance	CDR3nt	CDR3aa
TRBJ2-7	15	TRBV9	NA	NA	TGTGCCAGCAGCCCCAGTACCGGGACATACCACGAGCAGTACTTC	CASSPSTGTYHEQYF
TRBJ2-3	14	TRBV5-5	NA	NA	TGTGCCAGCAGCGGGGAGTGGCGCACAGATACGCAGTATTTT	CASSGEWRTDTQYF
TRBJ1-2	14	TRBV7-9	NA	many	TGTGCCAGCAGCTTAGATGTCAGCCACTATGGCTACACCTTC	CASSLDVSHYGYTF
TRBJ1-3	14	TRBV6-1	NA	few	TGTGCCAGCAGGGAGAAAGGGAATGGAAACACCATATATTTT	CASREKGNGNTIYF
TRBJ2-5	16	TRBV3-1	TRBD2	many	TGTGCCAGCAGCGAAAGGAAGCGGGGGTACCAAGAGACCCAGTACTTC	CASSERKRGYQETQYF
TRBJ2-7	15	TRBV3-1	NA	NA	TGTGCCAGCAGCTCCTGGGGAGGTCCGAACTACGAGCAGTACTTC	CASSSWGGPNYEQYF
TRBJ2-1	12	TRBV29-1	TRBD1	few	TGCAGCGTTGAAGAGGGGGACAGGGTGGCGTTCTTC	CSVEEGDRVAFF
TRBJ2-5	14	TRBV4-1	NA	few	TGCGCCAGCAGCTGGCAGGTCCACCAAGAGACCCAGTACTTC	CASSWQVHQETQYF
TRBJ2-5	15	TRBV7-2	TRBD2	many	TGTGCCAGCAGCTCTAGCGGGGGGGCCTTGGAGACCCAGTACTTC	CASSSSGGALETQYF
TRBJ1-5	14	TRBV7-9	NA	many	TGTGCCAGCAGCTTAGGGCATAGCAATCAGCCCCAGCATTTT	CASSLGHSNQPQHF
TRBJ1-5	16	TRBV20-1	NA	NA	TGCAGTGCTAGAGCACCGAGGGGGACTCGGGATCAGCCCCAGCATTTT	CSARAPRGTRDQPQHF
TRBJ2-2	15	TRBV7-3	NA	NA	TGTGCCAGCAGCCCCGGGGTATTATGGACCGGGAAGCTGTTTTTT	CASSPGVLWTGKLFF
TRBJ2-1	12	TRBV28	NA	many	TGTGCCAGCAGTTTTGTAAGTGCGGGACAGTTCTTC	CASSFVSAGQFF
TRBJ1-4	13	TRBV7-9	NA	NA	TGTGCCAGCAGCTGGGGGGAAAATGAAAAACTGTTTTTT	CASSWGENEKLFF
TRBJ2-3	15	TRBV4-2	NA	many	TGTGCCAGCAGCCAAGAACGGAGGGGGACCTATACGCAGTATTTT	CASSQERRGTYTQYF
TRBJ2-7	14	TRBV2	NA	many	TGTGCCAGCAGTGTTTGGGACGCGGCCGACGAGCAGTACTTC	CASSVWDAADEQYF
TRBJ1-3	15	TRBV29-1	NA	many	TGCAGCGTTGCGCCTCATGGGGTCTCTGGAAACACCATATATTTT	CSVAPHGVSGNTIYF
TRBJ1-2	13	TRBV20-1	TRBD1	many	TGCAGTGCTACCGGACAGGGGAGAAATGGCTACACCTTC	CSATGQGRNGYTF
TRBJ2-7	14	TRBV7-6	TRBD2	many	TGTGCCAGCAGCCCCGGGACTAGGGGCTACGAGCAGTACTTC	CASSPGTRGYEQYF
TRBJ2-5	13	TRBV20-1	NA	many	TGCAGTGCCCCGAGGGGGGGGCAAGAGACCCAGTACTTC	CSAPRGGQETQYF
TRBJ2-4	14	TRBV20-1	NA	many	TGCAGTGCAAACCCTCGGTCTGGCAAAAACATTCAGTACTTC	CSANPRSGKNIQYF
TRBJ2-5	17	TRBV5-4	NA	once	TGTGCCAGCAGCTTGGGGTGGACACCCAAGGGGAGTGAGACCCAGTACTTC	CASSLGWTPKGSETQYF
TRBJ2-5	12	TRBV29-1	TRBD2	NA	TGCAGCGGTAGTAGCGGGGCGGAGACCCAGTACTTC	CSGSSGAETQYF
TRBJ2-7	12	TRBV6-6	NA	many	TGTGCCAGCAGTTACCGCACGGGCGAGCAGTACTTC	CASSYRTGEQYF
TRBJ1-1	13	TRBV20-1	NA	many	TGCAGTGCTCGCCCCCCTTGGAACACTGAAGCTTTCTTT	CSARPPWNTEAFF
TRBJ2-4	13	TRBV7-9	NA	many	TGTGCCAGCAGCTCAGGATTGGCCAACATTCAGTACTTC	CASSSGLANIQYF
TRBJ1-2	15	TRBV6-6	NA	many	TGTGCCAGCAGTTACGGCGAGAGAGCTAACTATGGCTACACCTTC	CASSYGERANYGYTF
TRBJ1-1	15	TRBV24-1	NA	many	TGTGCCACCAGCCAAACAGGGTCGGTAAACACTGAAGCTTTCTTT	CATSQTGSVNTEAFF
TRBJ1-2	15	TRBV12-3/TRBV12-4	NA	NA	TGTGCCAGCAGTTTCCGGCAGAGGACTAACTATGGCTACACCTTC	CASSFRQRTNYGYTF
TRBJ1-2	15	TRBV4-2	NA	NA	TGTGCCAGCAGCCAGGGGCCTACCCCTAACTATGGCTACGCCTTC	CASSQGPTPNYGYAF
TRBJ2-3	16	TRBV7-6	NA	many	TGTGCCAGCAGCTTATTGTCGGGACACCCCACAGATACGCAGTATTTT	CASSLLSGHPTDTQYF
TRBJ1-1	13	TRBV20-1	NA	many	TGCAGTGCGCCAACGGGAACCACGTCTGAAGCTTTCTTT	CSAPTGTTSEAFF
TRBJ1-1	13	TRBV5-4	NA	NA	TGTGCCAGCAGCTTGTCGATGAACACTGAAGCTTTCTTT	CASSLSMNTEAFF
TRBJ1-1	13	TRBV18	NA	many	TGTGCCAGCTCACCCAATTTCAACACTGAAGCTTTCTTT	CASSPNFNTEAFF
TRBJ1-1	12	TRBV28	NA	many	TGTGCCAGCAGTCAAATGGGCACTGAAGCTTTCTTT	CASSQMGTEAFF
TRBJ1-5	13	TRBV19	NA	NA	TGTGCCAGTAGTATTGCGGGATGGCAGCGCCAGCATTTT	CASSIAGWQRQHF
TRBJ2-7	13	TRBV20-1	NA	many	TGCAGTGCCATGGTGGGGGCAAGCTACGAGCAGTACTTC	CSAMVGASYEQYF
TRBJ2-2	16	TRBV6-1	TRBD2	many	TGTGCCAGCAGTAAAGCGGGGGGGCCGAGCACCGGGGAGCTGTTTTTT	CASSKAGGPSTGELFF
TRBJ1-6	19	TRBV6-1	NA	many	TGTGCCAGCAGTAGAGGACCGAAAGGACGGCTCGTAAATAATTCACCCCTCCACTTT	CASSRGPKGRLVNNSPLHF
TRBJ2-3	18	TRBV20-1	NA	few	TGCAGTGCTGTGCCGGGGGGACAGGCCAGAGCTAGCACAGATACGCAGTATTTT	CSAVPGGQARASTDTQYF
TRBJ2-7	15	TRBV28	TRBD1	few	TGTGCCACCAGTGACACGGGACAGGGGGCAAACGAGCAGTACTTC	CATSDTGQGANEQYF
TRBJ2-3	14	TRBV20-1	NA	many	TGCAGTGCTGCCCGGGGGACTAGCACAGATACGCAGTATTTT	CSAARGTSTDTQYF
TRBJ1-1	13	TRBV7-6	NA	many	TGTGCCAGCAGCTTATGGGGGAACACTGAAGCTTTCTTT	CASSLWGNTEAFF
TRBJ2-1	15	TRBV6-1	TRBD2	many	TGTGCCAGCGGCTACGGACTAGCGGGGGGGCATGAGCAGTTCTTC	CASGYGLAGGHEQFF
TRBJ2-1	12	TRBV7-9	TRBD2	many	TGTGCCAGCAGCTTAGATGGGGGAGGGAGGTTCTTC	CASSLDGGGRFF
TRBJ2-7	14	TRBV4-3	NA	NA	TGCGCCAGCAGCCAAGCTGCGAGGGGCTACGAGCAGTACTTC	CASSQAARGYEQYF
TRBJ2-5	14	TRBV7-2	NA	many	TGTGCCAGCAGCTTAGCGGGGAGGGGGGAGACCCAGTACTTC	CASSLAGRGETQYF
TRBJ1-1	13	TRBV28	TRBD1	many	TGTGCCAGCAGCAAAACAGGGGTCACTGAAGCTTTCTTT	CASSKTGVTEAFF
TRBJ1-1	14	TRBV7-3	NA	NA	TGTGCCAGCAGCTCAAACAGGGCAAACACTGGAGCTTTCTTT	CASSSNRANTGAFF
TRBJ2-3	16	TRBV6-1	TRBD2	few	TGTGCCAGCAGTTCACTAGCGGGGGCCCAAGGTGGGACGCAGTATTTT	CASSSLAGAQGGTQYF
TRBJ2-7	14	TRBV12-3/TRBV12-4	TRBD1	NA	TGTGCCAGCAGTCCCTGGGACAGAGCCTACGAGCAGTACTTC	CASSPWDRAYEQYF
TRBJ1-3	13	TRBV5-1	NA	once	TGCGCCAGCAGTTTAGGACGGCGAAACACCATATATTTT	CASSLGRRNTIYF
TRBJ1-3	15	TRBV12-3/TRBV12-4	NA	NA	TGTGCCAGCAGTCCCCAGGGGCTGCTTGGAAACACCATATATTTT	CASSPQGLLGNTIYF
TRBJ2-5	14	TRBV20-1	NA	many	TGCAGTGCCCAAGAGGGGGGGTCCCAAGAGACCCAGTACTTC	CSAQEGGSQETQYF
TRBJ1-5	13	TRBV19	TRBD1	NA	TGTGCCAGTAGGAAAGACAGGGATCAGCCCCAGCATTTT	CASRKDRDQPQHF